These T cell receptor beta chains were read from a single sample in a study of T-cell reconstitution after alpha-beta-depleted transplantation in children. TCRdb used MiXCR to reprocess the PCR reads, holding one entry per CDR3 protein. In the table there are hundreds of thousands of distinct CDR3 sequences, approximately 12% of which are singletons. Source: PBMCs, mostly from graft donor cells, taken 360 days after TCRalphabeta/CD19-depleted stem cell transplant. The receptors stem from a male patient younger than 18 who had a stem cell transplant for acute myeloid leukemia, so the T cells may come from the graft donor. The CDR3 runs from the conserved cysteine through the conserved F or W. The D gene is left open where the match is weak. Clone size, where shown, is once, few, many, or a class for clones that have expanded.

TRBV25-1,-,-,17,TRBJ2-7,TGTGCCAGCAGTGACAGGGGCAGGGCTAGCGGCCTCTACGAGCAGTACTTC,CASSDRGRASGLYEQYF
TRBV12-3/TRBV12-4,few,-,14,TRBJ1-2,TGTGCCAGCAGCCCAACAGGGTTCGGTCAGGGCTACACCTTC,CASSPTGFGQGYTF
TRBV7-6,few,TRBD2,18,TRBJ2-1,TGTGCCAGCAGCTTAAAGGGGACTAGCGGAACCTCCTACAATGAGCAGTTCTTC,CASSLKGTSGTSYNEQFF
TRBV20-1,few,-,10,TRBJ2-7,TGCAGTGCCTCCGGCATGTTACAGTACTTC,CSASGMLQYF
TRBV7-9,many,TRBD1,15,TRBJ2-4,TGTGCCAGCAGCTTAGCGGGACAGGGAGCGGACATTCAGTACTTC,CASSLAGQGADIQYF
TRBV18,-,-,18,TRBJ2-6,TGTGCCAGCTCACCACGGGGGATCTCCGTCTCTGGGGCCAACGTCCTGACTTTC,CASSPRGISVSGANVLTF
TRBV28,-,TRBD1,13,TRBJ1-6,TGTGCCAGCAGATTCCAAACAGGGGACATCGTCCACTTT,CASRFQTGDIVHF
TRBV20-1,-,-,14,TRBJ2-7,TGCAGTGCTGGTAGGGTAGGAGATTCCTACGAGCAGTACTTC,CSAGRVGDSYEQYF
TRBV7-9,-,TRBD2,13,TRBJ2-7,TGTGCCAGTGGGACTAGAAACTCCTACGAGCAGTACTTC,CASGTRNSYEQYF
TRBV28,many,TRBD2,14,TRBJ2-7,TGTGCCAGCAGTTTCGGGACTACACCCTACGAGCAGTACTTC,CASSFGTTPYEQYF
TRBV5-1,-,-,15,TRBJ2-3,TGCGCCAGCAGCTTGTCCATAGGGGAGGCGTCTACGCAGTATTTT,CASSLSIGEASTQYF
TRBV7-9,few,-,13,TRBJ2-2,TGTGCCAGCAGCCCACAGGAGACCGGGGAGCTGTTTTTT,CASSPQETGELFF
TRBV28,-,TRBD2,16,TRBJ2-1,TGTGCCAGCAGTTTACGGACTAGGGTTACCTACAATGAGCAGTTCTTC,CASSLRTRVTYNEQFF
TRBV3-1,many,-,15,TRBJ2-2,TGTGCCAGCAGCCAGTTAGCCGCGAACACCGGGGAGCTGTTTTTT,CASSQLAANTGELFF
TRBV12-3/TRBV12-4,many,TRBD2,14,TRBJ2-1,TGTGCCAGCAGTTTGTATGGGGAGGGCTATGAGCAGTTCTTC,CASSLYGEGYEQFF
TRBV12-3/TRBV12-4,-,TRBD2,15,TRBJ2-7,TGTGCCAGCAGTACCTTTAGCGGGAGTCGTAACGAGCAGTACTTC,CASSTFSGSRNEQYF
TRBV11-2,-,-,16,TRBJ2-1,TGTGCCAGCAGCTTAGTAACAGCCCCTATGGGGCATGAGCAGTTCTTC,CASSLVTAPMGHEQFF
TRBV20-1,-,-,15,TRBJ2-7,TGCAGTGCGGAAACCACTGGGCCCTTCCTAACCGAGCAGTACTTC,CSAETTGPFLTEQYF
TRBV7-9,many,-,16,TRBJ2-1,TGTGCCAGCAGCTTCGACGGGTTCGTGATAGCTCCCCTTCAGTTCTTC,CASSFDGFVIAPLQFF
TRBV12-3/TRBV12-4,many,-,17,TRBJ2-3,TGTGCCAGCAGTCCTTCTATCCCGAGCGTCTTGACAGATACGCAGTATTTT,CASSPSIPSVLTDTQYF
TRBV12-3/TRBV12-4,many,-,15,TRBJ1-1,TGTGCCAGCAGTTCTAGGGAGAGGATGAACACTGAAGCTTTCTTT,CASSSRERMNTEAFF
TRBV20-1,many,TRBD2,14,TRBJ2-1,TGCAGTGCTAGAAATAGCGGGAGAGGCTTTGAGCAGTTCTTC,CSARNSGRGFEQFF
TRBV29-1,many,-,14,TRBJ1-3,TGCAGCGTTGAAGCCGCGACCTGGGGGAACACCATATATTTT,CSVEAATWGNTIYF
TRBV29-1,few,-,13,TRBJ2-7,TGCAGCGTTGAAGATACGGACTCCTACGAGCAGTACTTC,CSVEDTDSYEQYF
TRBV20-1,-,TRBD2,14,TRBJ2-7,TGCAGTGCTAGAGGGACTAGCGGGATGGTCGAGCAGTACTTC,CSARGTSGMVEQYF
TRBV20-1,many,TRBD2,14,TRBJ2-7,TGCAGTGCTAGCCGACTAGCGGGAGGGTCCGAGCAGTACTTC,CSASRLAGGSEQYF
TRBV6-5,many,-,14,TRBJ1-6,TGTGCCAGCAAAAGGAGCTCCTATAATTCACCCCTCCACTTT,CASKRSSYNSPLHF
TRBV29-1,-,-,12,TRBJ2-3,TGCAGCGTTTCTGCGTCTGGGGATACGCAGTATTTT,CSVSASGDTQYF
TRBV11-2,-,-,14,TRBJ1-1,TGTGCCAGCAGCTTACTCGCGCACCGGACTGAAGCTTTCTTT,CASSLLAHRTEAFF
TRBV7-3,many,-,13,TRBJ1-6,TGTGCCAGCAGCTTTGGGTACAATTCACCCCTCCACTTT,CASSFGYNSPLHF
TRBV5-1,few,-,14,TRBJ2-7,TGCGCCAGCAGCTCCTCCCGACAGAACTACGAGCAGTACTTC,CASSSSRQNYEQYF
TRBV4-3,few,-,16,TRBJ2-2,TGCGCCAGCAGCCAAGATAGTAGCGGGAACACCGGGGAGCTGTTTTTT,CASSQDSSGNTGELFF
TRBV6-5,-,-,14,TRBJ2-5,TGTGCCAGCAGTTACCTTGGCACCCACGAGACCCAGTACTTC,CASSYLGTHETQYF
TRBV7-3,few,TRBD2,15,TRBJ2-7,TGTGCCAGCAGCCGACGGACTAGCGGCAACTACGAGCAGTACTTC,CASSRRTSGNYEQYF
TRBV4-3,few,TRBD2,20,TRBJ2-7,TGCGCCAGCAGCCAAGAAATAGAAAAGGCGGGAGGACCCTTCTCCTACGAGCAGTACTTC,CASSQEIEKAGGPFSYEQYF
TRBV27,few,-,15,TRBJ2-1,TGTGCCAGCAACGGGGGGACAAGCTCCTACAATGAGCAGTTCTTC,CASNGGTSSYNEQFF
TRBV12-5,-,TRBD1,17,TRBJ2-2,TGTGCTAGTGGCTCCACCCGGGGACAGCTAACCACCGGGGAGCTGTTTTTT,CASGSTRGQLTTGELFF
TRBV7-7,many,-,17,TRBJ2-5,TGTGCTAGCAGCTTAGCCGTTGGGAGCCTGGGGGATGAGACCCAGTACTTC,CASSLAVGSLGDETQYF
TRBV20-1,few,-,13,TRBJ2-5,TGCAGTGCTCCCGGGAGATTGGGAGAGACCCAGTACTTC,CSAPGRLGETQYF
TRBV28,few,-,14,TRBJ1-5,TGTGCCAGCAGTTTTGTGGGGGGCAATCAGCCCCAGCATTTT,CASSFVGGNQPQHF
TRBV6-1,few,-,12,TRBJ2-7,TGTGCCACTACCTTTTTTGCCTACGAGCAGTACTTC,CATTFFAYEQYF
TRBV7-3,many,-,14,TRBJ2-3,TGTGCCAGCAGCCCTAGGGCCTGGAGGGATACGCAGTATTTT,CASSPRAWRDTQYF
TRBV24-1,-,TRBD2,15,TRBJ2-1,TGTGCCACCAGTGACCCCCTGGGGGGGAGGAATGAGCAGTTCTTC,CATSDPLGGRNEQFF
TRBV9,-,TRBD1,15,TRBJ2-7,TGTGCCAGCAGCCCCAGGGGGCGGCGCTCCTACGAGCAGTACTTC,CASSPRGRRSYEQYF
TRBV5-1,-,-,14,TRBJ2-3,TGCGCCAGCAGAATTGTATCGGGGACAGATACGCAGTATTTT,CASRIVSGTDTQYF
TRBV6-5,many,TRBD2,17,TRBJ2-1,TGTGCCAGCAGTTACTCGCTACTAGCGGGACCCTACAATGAGCAGTTCTTC,CASSYSLLAGPYNEQFF
TRBV2,few,-,15,TRBJ2-5,TGTGCCAGCAGTGAGACTGGTACAGCCCAAGAGACCCAGTACTTC,CASSETGTAQETQYF
TRBV27,many,-,15,TRBJ1-3,TGTGCCAGCAGTTTTTCCGGGGGCGGTGGAAACACCATATATTTT,CASSFSGGGGNTIYF
TRBV6-1,-,TRBD2,16,TRBJ2-5,TGTGCCAGCAAATGGGAGGGCCACAGATACCAAGAGACCCAGTACTTC,CASKWEGHRYQETQYF
TRBV4-1,-,TRBD2,14,TRBJ2-1,TGCGCCAGCAGCCGCGCTGGACTAGCCAATGAGCAGTTCTTC,CASSRAGLANEQFF
TRBV12-3/TRBV12-4,many,-,14,TRBJ2-3,TGTGCCAGCAGTCCCAGGCGGGGAACAGATACGCAGTATTTT,CASSPRRGTDTQYF
TRBV9,few,-,20,TRBJ2-3,TGTGCCAGCAGCCCCCGTAGAGGAAATCGTGGAGGGTGGGAGGCAGATACGCAGTATTTT,CASSPRRGNRGGWEADTQYF
TRBV7-1,-,-,21,TRBJ2-1,TGTGCCAGCAGCCCTCTGATGTCAGTGTCCGGGGGGCTTCCGACCTACAATGAGCAGTTCTTC,CASSPLMSVSGGLPTYNEQFF
TRBV12-3/TRBV12-4,-,TRBD1,15,TRBJ2-5,TGTGCCAGCAGTCCGGGACAGGGGGGTTCGGGGACCCAGTACTTC,CASSPGQGGSGTQYF
TRBV12-3/TRBV12-4,few,-,15,TRBJ2-7,TGTGCCAGCAGCTTAGCAGGCGGAGTTACCTACGAGCAGTACTTC,CASSLAGGVTYEQYF
TRBV6-5,many,TRBD2,15,TRBJ2-3,TGTGCCAGCAGTTCTCGACTAGCGGAGACAGATACGCAGTATTTT,CASSSRLAETDTQYF
TRBV29-1,few,-,15,TRBJ2-7,TGCAGCGTTATCCCCGCTGGACAGAGAACGTACGAGCAGTACTTC,CSVIPAGQRTYEQYF
TRBV4-3,many,TRBD2,19,TRBJ2-2,TGCGCCAGCAGCCAAGCGATCGGACTAGCGGGAGGTTTTGGCGGGGAGCTGTTTTTT,CASSQAIGLAGGFGGELFF